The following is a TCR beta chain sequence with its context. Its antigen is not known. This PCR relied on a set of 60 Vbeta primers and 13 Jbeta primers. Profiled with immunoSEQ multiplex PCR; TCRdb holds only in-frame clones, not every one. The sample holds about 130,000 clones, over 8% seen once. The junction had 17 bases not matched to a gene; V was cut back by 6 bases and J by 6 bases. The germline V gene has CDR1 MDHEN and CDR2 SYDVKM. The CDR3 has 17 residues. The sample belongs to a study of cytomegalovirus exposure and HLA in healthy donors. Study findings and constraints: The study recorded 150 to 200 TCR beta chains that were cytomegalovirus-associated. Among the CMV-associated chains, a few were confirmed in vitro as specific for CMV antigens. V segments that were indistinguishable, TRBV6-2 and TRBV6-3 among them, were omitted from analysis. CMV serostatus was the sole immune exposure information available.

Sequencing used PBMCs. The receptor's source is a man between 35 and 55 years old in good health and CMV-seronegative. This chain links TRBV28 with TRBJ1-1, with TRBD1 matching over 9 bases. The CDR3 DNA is TGTGCCAGCAGCCCCTCCGGGACAGGGTCCCCTGACGCTGAAGCTTTCTTT. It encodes CASSPSGTGSPDAEAFF.